The rows below give T cell receptor beta chains drawn from one sample of a study of blood T cell repertoires in COVID-19. Measured with immunoSEQ multiplex PCR; TCRdb has only the in-frame clones, and not every one. The sample comprises over 200,000 clones, roughly nine tenths of which are singletons, and approximately 1.2% rests with the top ten. The sample taken for sequencing was PBMCs or T cells enriched from blood (not recorded which). These receptors all stem from a human donor in a cohort exposed to, infected with or recovered from COVID-19 (not recorded which). The donor label of this sample is uncertain. Both conserved end residues are part of each CDR3. D genes are given only for firm matches. A row's size may be missing; if present it is once, few, many or a size class.

TRBJ2-1 | - | TRBV9 | - | TGTGCCAGCAGCGTAGACGGAGTTGGTGAGCAGTTCTTC | CASSVDGVGEQFF
TRBJ1-1 | - | TRBV11-2 | - | TGTGCCAGCAGCTTATCCGGGTCTCGCCCTGAAGCTTTCTTT | CASSLSGSRPEAFF
TRBJ1-1 | - | TRBV29-1 | TRBD1 | TGCAGCGCCTGGGACAGGGCGAACACTGAAGCTTTCTTT | CSAWDRANTEAFF
TRBJ2-3 | - | TRBV11-2 | - | TGTGCCAGCAGCTTATTATGGCGGGGCACAGATACGCAGTATTTT | CASSLLWRGTDTQYF
TRBJ1-5 | - | TRBV29-1 | - | TGCAGCGTTGATGCCTCCGGAGAGCCCCAGCATTTT | CSVDASGEPQHF
TRBJ1-1 | - | TRBV3-1/TRBV3-2 | - | TGTGCCAGCAGCCAAGCGACAGGCTACCTGAACACTGAAGCTTTCTTT | CASSQATGYLNTEAFF
TRBJ1-5 | - | TRBV2 | TRBD1 | TGTGCCAGCAGCCCCTGGGGACAGGGTCCCCAGCCCCAGCATTTT | CASSPWGQGPQPQHF
TRBJ2-1 | - | TRBV7-2 | TRBD2 | TGTGCCAGCAGCTTATTAGGCGGGGGGGCCCGCAATGAGCAGTTCTTC | CASSLLGGGARNEQFF
TRBJ1-1 | once | TRBV10-1 | TRBD1 | TGCGCCAGCCGACAGGGGAAAAACACTGAAGCTTTCTTT | CASRQGKNTEAFF
TRBJ1-6 | once | TRBV12-5 | TRBD1 | TGTGCTAGTGGTTTGGTCCGGACAGGGGACTATAATTCACCCCTCCACTTT | CASGLVRTGDYNSPLHF
TRBJ2-7 | - | TRBV9 | TRBD1 | TGTGCCAGCAGCGTAGGGGGGACAGGGGAGAACGAGCAGTACTTC | CASSVGGTGENEQYF
TRBJ1-2 | - | TRBV12-3/TRBV12-4 | TRBD1 | TGTGCCAGCACCTGGGGGACAGGGACTCTCTACACCTTC | CASTWGTGTLYTF
TRBJ2-5 | once | TRBV4-2 | - | TGTGCCAGCAGCCCCAAAATCCAGGACCAAGAGACCCAGTACTTC | CASSPKIQDQETQYF
TRBJ1-1 | - | TRBV5-1 | - | TGCGCCAGCAGCTTGGCCGGACTAACTAACACTGAAGCTTTCTTT | CASSLAGLTNTEAFF
TRBJ2-3 | - | TRBV7-5 | - | TGTGCCAGAAGGCCGGGACAGGGGACAGATACGCAGTATTTT | CARRPGQGTDTQYF
TRBJ2-1 | - | TRBV27 | TRBD2 | TGTGCCAGCAGTAGCCCGGGACTAGCGGGGATCAATGAGCAGTTCTTC | CASSSPGLAGINEQFF
TRBJ2-2 | - | TRBV7-2 | TRBD1 | TGTGCCAGCAGGGGGACAGCGAACACCGGGGAGCTGTTTTTT | CASRGTANTGELFF
TRBJ1-1 | once | TRBV2 | TRBD1 | TGTGCCAGCAGTGGAGGGACAGGGACGAACACTGAAGCTTTCTTT | CASSGGTGTNTEAFF
TRBJ2-4 | - | TRBV9 | TRBD1 | TGTGCCAGCACCAGATACGGACAGGCGGGAAACATTCAGTACTTC | CASTRYGQAGNIQYF
TRBJ2-7 | - | TRBV7-9 | TRBD1 | TGTGCCAGCAGCCCACCCGGGACAGGGGGCGCGGTGCAGTACTTC | CASSPPGTGGAVQYF
TRBJ1-3 | few | TRBV4-2 | - | TGTGCCAGCAGCTCAGGTGGAAACACCATATATTTT | CASSSGGNTIYF
TRBJ1-4 | - | TRBV6-5 | - | TGTGCCAGCAGTCCCACAGGTTTGCGTAATGAAAAACTGTTTTTT | CASSPTGLRNEKLFF
TRBJ1-4 | - | TRBV4-3 | - | TGCGCCAGCAGCCAAGATCGAGGGAGGGATAATGAAAAACTGTTTTTT | CASSQDRGRDNEKLFF
TRBJ2-3 | - | TRBV7-6 | TRBD2 | TGTGCCAGCAGCGACCCGGGACTAGCGGGTCTTAGCACAGATACGCAGTATTTT | CASSDPGLAGLSTDTQYF
TRBJ1-2 | - | TRBV27 | - | TGTGCCAGCAGTTTATTACCGGGGAACTATGGCTACACCTTC | CASSLLPGNYGYTF
TRBJ1-6 | once | TRBV5-1 | - | TGCGCCAGCAGGATCAGAACGGGGGATTTTAATTCACCCCTCCACTTT | CASRIRTGDFNSPLHF
TRBJ2-7 | - | TRBV6-2/TRBV6-3 | TRBD1 | TGTGCCAGCAGTTACGACCTCCGGGACAGGGGGCAAGTCGGGTACGAGCAGTACTTC | CASSYDLRDRGQVGYEQYF
TRBJ2-3 | - | TRBV10-3 | - | TGTGCCATCAGTGAGCGAACCGGACAGTCCACAGATACGCAGTATTTT | CAISERTGQSTDTQYF
TRBJ1-5 | - | TRBV6-5 | - | TGTGTTCTCGCGAACGGGGAGCCCCAGCATTTT | CVLANGEPQHF
TRBJ2-2 | - | TRBV5-1 | TRBD2 | TGCGCCAGCAGCTTGGGACTAGCGGAGTACACCGGGGAGCTGTTTTTT | CASSLGLAEYTGELFF
TRBJ1-1 | - | TRBV2 | - | TGTGCCAGCAGTGATGTCAGGCCGAACACTGAAGCTTTCTTT | CASSDVRPNTEAFF
TRBJ1-6 | - | TRBV12-5 | TRBD1 | TGTGCTAGTGGTTTAGACAGGGGGCACTCACCCCTCCACTTT | CASGLDRGHSPLHF
TRBJ1-5 | few | TRBV7-2 | TRBD1 | TGTGCCAGCAGCTCGGGACAGAATCAGCCCCAGCATTTT | CASSSGQNQPQHF
TRBJ2-7 | - | TRBV7-3 | TRBD2 | TGTGCCAGCAGCTTAAGGCCGGGGGGTTCTTACGAGCAGTACTTC | CASSLRPGGSYEQYF
TRBJ2-1 | - | TRBV5-6 | TRBD1 | TGTGCCAGCATCCTAGGGGGCGTCGGTGATGAGCAGTTCTTC | CASILGGVGDEQFF
TRBJ1-2 | - | TRBV12-3/TRBV12-4 | - | TGTGCCAGCAGAGGACAGTCTCGTGGCTACACCTTC | CASRGQSRGYTF
TRBJ1-5 | - | TRBV27 | - | TGTGCCAGCAGTTTATCTCTCGCCCGGCGGAGCAATCAGCCCCAGCATTTT | CASSLSLARRSNQPQHF
TRBJ2-1 | once | TRBV20-1 | TRBD2 | TGCAGTGCTAGTAGGGGTAGCGGGGGAGACAATGAGCAGTTCTTC | CSASRGSGGDNEQFF
TRBJ2-2 | - | TRBV9 | TRBD1 | TGTGCCAGCAGCCCAAAGACAGGGGTGAAGCTGTTTTTT | CASSPKTGVKLFF
TRBJ1-1 | - | TRBV2 | - | TGTGCCAGCAGCAGTGACACTAACACTGAAGCTTTCTTT | CASSSDTNTEAFF
TRBJ2-7 | - | TRBV4-1 | - | TGCGCCAGCAGCCAAGCTAGGGAGCGGGCCGAGCAGTACTTC | CASSQARERAEQYF
TRBJ2-3 | - | TRBV9 | TRBD2 | TGTGCCAGCAGCGTTTTAGCGGGGCCTCCAGATACGCAGTATTTT | CASSVLAGPPDTQYF